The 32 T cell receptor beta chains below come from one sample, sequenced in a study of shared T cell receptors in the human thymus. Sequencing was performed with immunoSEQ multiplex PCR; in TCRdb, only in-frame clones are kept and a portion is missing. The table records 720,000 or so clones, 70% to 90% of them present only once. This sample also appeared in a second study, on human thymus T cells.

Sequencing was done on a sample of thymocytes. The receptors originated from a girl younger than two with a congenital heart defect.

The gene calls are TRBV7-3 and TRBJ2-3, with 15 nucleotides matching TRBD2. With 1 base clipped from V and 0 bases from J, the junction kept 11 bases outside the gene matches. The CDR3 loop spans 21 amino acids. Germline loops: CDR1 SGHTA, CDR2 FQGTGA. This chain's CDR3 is CASSLRVLRTSGGASTDTQYF. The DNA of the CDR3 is TGTGCCAGCAGCTTAAGAGTTTTGCGGACTAGCGGGGGGGCCAGCACAGATACGCAGTATTTT.

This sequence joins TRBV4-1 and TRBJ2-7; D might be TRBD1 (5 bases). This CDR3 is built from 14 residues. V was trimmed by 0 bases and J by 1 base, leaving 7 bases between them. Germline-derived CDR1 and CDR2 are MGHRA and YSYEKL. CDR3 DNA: TGCGCCAGCAGCCAAGATAGACAGTCCTACGAGCAGTACTTC. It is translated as CASSQDRQSYEQYF.

The CDR3: CASSPLMEPANQPQHF. In DNA form, the CDR3 reads TGTGCCAGTAGCCCCCTCATGGAGCCGGCCAATCAGCCCCAGCATTTT. The chain links TRBV19 to TRBJ1-5; D is undetermined. In germline, CDR1 is LNHDA, CDR2 SQIVND (reference sequence). Trimming left V 6 bases short and J 3 bases short, with 18 bases between. The CDR3 loop spans 16 amino acids.

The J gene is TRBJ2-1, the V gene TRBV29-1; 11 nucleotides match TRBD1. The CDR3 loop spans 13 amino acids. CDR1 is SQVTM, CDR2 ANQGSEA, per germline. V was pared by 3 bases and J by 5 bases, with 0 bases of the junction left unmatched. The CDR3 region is CSVEGQGDNEQFF. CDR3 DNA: TGCAGCGTTGAGGGACAGGGGGACAATGAGCAGTTCTTC.

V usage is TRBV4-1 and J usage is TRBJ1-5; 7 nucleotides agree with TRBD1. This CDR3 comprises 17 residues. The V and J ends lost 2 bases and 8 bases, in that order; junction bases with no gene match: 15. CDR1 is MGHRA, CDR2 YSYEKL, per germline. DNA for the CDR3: TGCGCCAGCAGCCAATCCTCGGGACAGCCCGAGGAAGAGCCCCAGCATTTT. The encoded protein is CASSQSSGQPEEEPQHF.

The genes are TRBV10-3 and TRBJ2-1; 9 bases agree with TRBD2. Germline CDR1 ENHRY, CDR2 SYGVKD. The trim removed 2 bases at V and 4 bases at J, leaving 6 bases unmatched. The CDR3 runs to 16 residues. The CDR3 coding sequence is TGTGCCATCAGTGAGCGGGCGGGGGGGGGTTACAATGAGCAGTTCTTC. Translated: CAISERAGGGYNEQFF.

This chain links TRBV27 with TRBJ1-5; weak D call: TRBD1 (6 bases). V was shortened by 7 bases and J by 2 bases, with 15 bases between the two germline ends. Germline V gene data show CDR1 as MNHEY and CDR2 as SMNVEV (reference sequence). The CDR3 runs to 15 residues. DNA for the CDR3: TGTGCCAGCAACGCCCAGGGGAGAGGCAATCAGCCCCAGCATTTT. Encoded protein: CASNAQGRGNQPQHF.

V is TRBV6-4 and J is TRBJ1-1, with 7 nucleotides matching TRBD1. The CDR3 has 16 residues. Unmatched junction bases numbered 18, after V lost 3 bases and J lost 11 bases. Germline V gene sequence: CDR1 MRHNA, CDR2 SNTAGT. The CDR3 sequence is CASSEVSGQASGKAFF. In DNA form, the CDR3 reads TGTGCCAGCAGTGAAGTATCAGGACAGGCATCGGGGAAGGCTTTCTTT.

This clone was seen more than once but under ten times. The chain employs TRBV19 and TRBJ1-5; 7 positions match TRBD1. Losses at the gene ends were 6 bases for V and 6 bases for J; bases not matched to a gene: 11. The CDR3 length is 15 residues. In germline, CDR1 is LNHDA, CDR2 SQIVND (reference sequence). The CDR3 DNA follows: TGTGCCAGTAGCCGGACAGGCGAAGTTCTTCAGCCCCAGCATTTT. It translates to CASSRTGEVLQPQHF.

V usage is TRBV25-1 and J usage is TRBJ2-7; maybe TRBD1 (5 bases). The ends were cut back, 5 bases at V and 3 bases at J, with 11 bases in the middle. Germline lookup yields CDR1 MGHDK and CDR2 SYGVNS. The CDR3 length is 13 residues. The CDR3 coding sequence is TGTGCCAGCAGTAGGGCAGGGTTCTACGAGCAGTACTTC. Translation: CASSRAGFYEQYF.

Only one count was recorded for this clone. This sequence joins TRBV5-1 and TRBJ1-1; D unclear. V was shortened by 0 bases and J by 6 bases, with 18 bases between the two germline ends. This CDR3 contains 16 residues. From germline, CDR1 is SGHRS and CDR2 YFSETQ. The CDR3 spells CASSLAGSNVSAEAFF. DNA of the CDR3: TGCGCCAGCAGCTTGGCCGGGTCAAATGTAAGCGCTGAAGCTTTCTTT.

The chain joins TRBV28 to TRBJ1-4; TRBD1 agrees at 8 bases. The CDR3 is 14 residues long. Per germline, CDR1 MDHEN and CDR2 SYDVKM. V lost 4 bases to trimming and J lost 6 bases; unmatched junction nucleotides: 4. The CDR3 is CASSSQGEDEKLFF. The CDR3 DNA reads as TGTGCCAGCAGTTCACAGGGGGAAGATGAAAAACTGTTTTTT.

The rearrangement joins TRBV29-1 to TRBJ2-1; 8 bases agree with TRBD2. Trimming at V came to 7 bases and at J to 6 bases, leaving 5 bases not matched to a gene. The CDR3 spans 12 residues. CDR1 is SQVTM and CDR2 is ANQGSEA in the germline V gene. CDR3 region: CSAERGRNEQFF. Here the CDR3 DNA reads TGCAGCGCGGAGCGGGGGCGCAATGAGCAGTTCTTC.

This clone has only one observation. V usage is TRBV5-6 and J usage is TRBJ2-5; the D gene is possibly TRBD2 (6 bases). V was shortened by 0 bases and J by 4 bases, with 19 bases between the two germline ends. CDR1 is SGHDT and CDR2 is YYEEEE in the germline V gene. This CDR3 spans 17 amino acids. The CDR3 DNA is TGTGCCAGCAGCTTGGATGTAGGGTGGGGGGTGAGAGAGACCCAGTACTTC. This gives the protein CASSLDVGWGVRETQYF.

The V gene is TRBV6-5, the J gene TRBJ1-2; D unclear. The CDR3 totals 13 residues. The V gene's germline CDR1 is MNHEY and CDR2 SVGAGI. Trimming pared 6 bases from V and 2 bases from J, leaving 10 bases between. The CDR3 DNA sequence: TGTGCCAGCAGCCTCACTGTGAACTATGGCTACACCTTC. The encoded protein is CASSLTVNYGYTF.

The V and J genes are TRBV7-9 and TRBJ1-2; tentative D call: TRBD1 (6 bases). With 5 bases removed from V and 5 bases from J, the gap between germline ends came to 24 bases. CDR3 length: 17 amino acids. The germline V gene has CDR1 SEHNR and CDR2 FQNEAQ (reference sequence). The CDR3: CASSLNPPTGVLYGYTF. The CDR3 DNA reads TGTGCCAGCAGCCTCAATCCCCCGACAGGCGTCCTATATGGCTACACCTTC. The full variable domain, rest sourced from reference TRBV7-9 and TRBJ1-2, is DTGVSQNPRHKITKRGQNVTFRCDPISEHNRLYWYRQTLGQGPEFLTYFQNEAQLEKSRLLSDRFSAERPKGSFSTLEIQRTEQGDSAMYLCASSLNPPTGVLYGYTFGSGTRLTVV.

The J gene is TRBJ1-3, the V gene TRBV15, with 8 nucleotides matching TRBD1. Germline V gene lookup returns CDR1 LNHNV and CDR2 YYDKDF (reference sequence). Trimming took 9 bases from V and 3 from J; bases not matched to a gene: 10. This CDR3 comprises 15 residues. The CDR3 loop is CATQRGQVIGNTIYF. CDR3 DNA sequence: TGTGCCACACAACGGGGACAGGTTATTGGAAACACCATATATTTT.

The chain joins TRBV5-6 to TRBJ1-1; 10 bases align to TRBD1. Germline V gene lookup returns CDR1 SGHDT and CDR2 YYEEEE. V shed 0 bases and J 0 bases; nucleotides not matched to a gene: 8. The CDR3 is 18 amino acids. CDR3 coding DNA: TGTGCCAGCAGCTTGGGAGGGGGACAGGGGCCTATGAACACTGAAGCTTTCTTT. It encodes CASSLGGGQGPMNTEAFF.

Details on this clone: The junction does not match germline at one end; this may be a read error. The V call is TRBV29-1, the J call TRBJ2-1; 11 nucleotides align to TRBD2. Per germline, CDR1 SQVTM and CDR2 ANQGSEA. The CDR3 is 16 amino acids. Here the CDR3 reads CSVEGPLLAGAGGFIF. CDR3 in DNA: TGCAGCGTTGAAGGCCCGCTACTAGCGGGGGCCGGGGGGTTTATCTTC.

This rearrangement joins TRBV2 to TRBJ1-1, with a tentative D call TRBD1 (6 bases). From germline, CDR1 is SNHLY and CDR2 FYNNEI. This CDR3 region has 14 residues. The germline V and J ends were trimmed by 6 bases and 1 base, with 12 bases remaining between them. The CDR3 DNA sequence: TGTGCCAGCAGCCCGGGACACCAGAACACTGAAGCTTTCTTT. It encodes CASSPGHQNTEAFF. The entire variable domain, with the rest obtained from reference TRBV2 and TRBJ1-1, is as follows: EPEVTQTPSHQVTQMGQEVILRCVPISNHLYFYWYRQILGQKVEFLVSFYNNEISEKSEIFDDQFSVERPDGSNFTLKIRSTKLEDSAMYFCASSPGHQNTEAFFGQGTRLTVV.

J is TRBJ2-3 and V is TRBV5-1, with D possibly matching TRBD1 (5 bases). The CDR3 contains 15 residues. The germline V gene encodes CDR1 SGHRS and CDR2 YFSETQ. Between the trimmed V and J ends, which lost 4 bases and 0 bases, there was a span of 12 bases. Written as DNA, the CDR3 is TGCGCCAGCAGCAACCGGACACCGAGCACAGATACGCAGTATTTT. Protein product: CASSNRTPSTDTQYF. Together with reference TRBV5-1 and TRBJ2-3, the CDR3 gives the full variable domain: KAGVTQTPRYLIKTRGQQVTLSCSPISGHRSVSWYQQTPGQGLQFLFEYFSETQRNKGNFPGRFSGRQFSNSRSEMNVSTLELGDSALYLCASSNRTPSTDTQYFGPGTRLTVL.

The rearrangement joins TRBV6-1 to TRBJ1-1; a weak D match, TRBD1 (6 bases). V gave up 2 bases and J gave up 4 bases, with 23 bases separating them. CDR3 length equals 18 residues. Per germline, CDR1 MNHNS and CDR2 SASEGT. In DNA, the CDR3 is TGTGCCAGCAGTGAACCCGGGGCAGGGGTTACCTCGGGCACTGAAGCTTTCTTT. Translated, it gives CASSEPGAGVTSGTEAFF.

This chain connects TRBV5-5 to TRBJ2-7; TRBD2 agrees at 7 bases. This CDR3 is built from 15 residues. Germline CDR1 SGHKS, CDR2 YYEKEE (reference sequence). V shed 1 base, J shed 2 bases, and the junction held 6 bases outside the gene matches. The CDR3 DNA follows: TGTGCCAGCAGCTTGATTTGGCGGGGGACCTACGAGCAGTACTTC. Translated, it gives CASSLIWRGTYEQYF.

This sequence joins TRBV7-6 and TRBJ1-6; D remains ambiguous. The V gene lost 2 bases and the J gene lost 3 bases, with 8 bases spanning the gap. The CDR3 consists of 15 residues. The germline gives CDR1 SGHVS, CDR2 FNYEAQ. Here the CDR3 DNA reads TGTGCCAGCAGCTTAAACCCGGGCTATAATTCACCCCTCCACTTT. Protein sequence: CASSLNPGYNSPLHF.

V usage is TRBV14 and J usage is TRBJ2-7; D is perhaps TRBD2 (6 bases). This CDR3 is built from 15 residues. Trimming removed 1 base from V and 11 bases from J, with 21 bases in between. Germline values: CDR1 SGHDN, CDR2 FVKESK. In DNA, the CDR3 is TGTGCCAGCAGCCAAGGACCTAGCGACCGAAGGTTGGAGTACTTC. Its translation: CASSQGPSDRRLEYF.

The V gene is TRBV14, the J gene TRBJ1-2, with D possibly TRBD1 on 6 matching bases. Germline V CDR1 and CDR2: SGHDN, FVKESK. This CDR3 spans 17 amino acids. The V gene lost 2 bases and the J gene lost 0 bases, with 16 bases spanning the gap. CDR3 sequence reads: CASSQPTGGPSNYGYTF. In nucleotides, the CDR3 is TGTGCCAGCAGCCAACCCACGGGGGGGCCTTCTAACTATGGCTACACCTTC.

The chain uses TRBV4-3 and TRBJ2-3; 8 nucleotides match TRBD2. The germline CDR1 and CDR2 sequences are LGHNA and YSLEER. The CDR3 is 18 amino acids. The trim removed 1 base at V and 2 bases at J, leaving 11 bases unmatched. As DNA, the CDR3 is TGCGCCAGCAGCCAAGTACACTTAGCGGGGAGATCCACAGATACGCAGTATTTT. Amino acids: CASSQVHLAGRSTDTQYF.

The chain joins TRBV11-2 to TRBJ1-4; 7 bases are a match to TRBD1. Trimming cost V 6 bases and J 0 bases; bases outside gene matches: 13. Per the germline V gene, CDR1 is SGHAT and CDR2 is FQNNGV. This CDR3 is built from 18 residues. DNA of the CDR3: TGTGCCAGCAGAACTGGACAGGCGTCCTTTGCAACTAATGAAAAACTGTTTTTT. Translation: CASRTGQASFATNEKLFF.

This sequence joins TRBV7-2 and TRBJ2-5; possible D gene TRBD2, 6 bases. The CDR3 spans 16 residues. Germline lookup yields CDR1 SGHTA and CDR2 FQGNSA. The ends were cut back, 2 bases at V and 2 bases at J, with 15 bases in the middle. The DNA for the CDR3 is TGTGCCAGCAGCTTAAAGACCCGGGACTTGCAAGAGACCCAGTACTTC. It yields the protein CASSLKTRDLQETQYF.

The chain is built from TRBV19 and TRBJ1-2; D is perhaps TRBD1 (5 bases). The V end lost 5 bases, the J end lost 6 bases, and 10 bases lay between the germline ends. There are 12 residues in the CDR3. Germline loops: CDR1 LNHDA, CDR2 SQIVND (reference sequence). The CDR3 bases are TGTGCCAGTAGTGGTACGACAGATGGCTACACCTTC. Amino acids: CASSGTTDGYTF.

The CDR3 spells CASSEGAWVNTEAFF. The CDR3 DNA reads TGTGCCAGTAGTGAGGGGGCCTGGGTGAACACTGAAGCTTTCTTT. V usage is TRBV19 and J usage is TRBJ1-1, with TRBD1 matching over 7 bases. CDR3 length: 15 amino acids. Trimming removed 5 bases from V and 0 bases from J; junction bases left unmatched: 6. CDR1 is LNHDA, CDR2 SQIVND, per germline (reference sequence). The full variable domain, completed using reference TRBV19 and TRBJ1-1, is DGGITQSPKYLFRKEGQNVTLSCEQNLNHDAMYWYRQDPGQGLRLIYYSQIVNDFQKGDIAEGYSVSREKKESFPLTVTSAQKNPTAFYLCASSEGAWVNTEAFFGQGTRLTVV.

CDR3: CASSIQRGRQGWYTQPQHF. CDR3 in DNA: TGTGCCAGTAGTATTCAAAGGGGTAGACAGGGGTGGTATACTCAGCCCCAGCATTTT. The chain is built from TRBV19 and TRBJ1-5, with TRBD1 identical over 8 bases. V shed 3 bases and J 6 bases; nucleotides not matched to a gene: 19. CDR1 and CDR2 from the germline V gene are LNHDA and SQIVND (reference sequence). CDR3 size: 19 residues.